The sequence of this T cell receptor beta chain was determined in a study of T cells after yellow fever vaccination. TCRdb reprocessed the 5' RACE reads via MiXCR and lists one record per CDR3 protein. The repertoire holds about 170,000 distinct CDR3 sequences, with approximately 10% as singletons. The sample holds many counts of this clonotype. The sequence came from a man aged 18 to 29 who received the YFV17D yellow fever vaccine. The sequenced sample was CD8+ T cells sorted from PBMCs, obtained 15 days after the yellow fever booster vaccination.

CDR3 nucleotides: TGTGCCAGCAGCAAAGTTTCCGAGGGAAGGGAAAATCAGCCCCAGCATTTT. This gives the protein CASSKVSEGRENQPQHF. The rearrangement joins TRBV21-1 to TRBJ1-5; the listed D gene, TRBD1, was not tested against the DNA. TRBV21-1 corresponds to a pseudogene. CDR3 length equals 17 residues.